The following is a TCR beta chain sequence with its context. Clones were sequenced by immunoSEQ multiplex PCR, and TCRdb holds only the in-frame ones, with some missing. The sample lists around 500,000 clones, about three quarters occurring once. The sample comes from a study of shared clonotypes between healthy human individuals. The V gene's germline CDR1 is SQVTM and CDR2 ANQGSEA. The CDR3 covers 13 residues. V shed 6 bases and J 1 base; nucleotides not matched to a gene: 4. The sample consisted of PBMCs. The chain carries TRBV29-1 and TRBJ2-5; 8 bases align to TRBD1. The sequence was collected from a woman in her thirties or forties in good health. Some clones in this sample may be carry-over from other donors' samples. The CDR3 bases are TGCAGCGTGACAGGGGTCCTCCAAGAGACCCAGTACTTC. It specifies CSVTGVLQETQYF.